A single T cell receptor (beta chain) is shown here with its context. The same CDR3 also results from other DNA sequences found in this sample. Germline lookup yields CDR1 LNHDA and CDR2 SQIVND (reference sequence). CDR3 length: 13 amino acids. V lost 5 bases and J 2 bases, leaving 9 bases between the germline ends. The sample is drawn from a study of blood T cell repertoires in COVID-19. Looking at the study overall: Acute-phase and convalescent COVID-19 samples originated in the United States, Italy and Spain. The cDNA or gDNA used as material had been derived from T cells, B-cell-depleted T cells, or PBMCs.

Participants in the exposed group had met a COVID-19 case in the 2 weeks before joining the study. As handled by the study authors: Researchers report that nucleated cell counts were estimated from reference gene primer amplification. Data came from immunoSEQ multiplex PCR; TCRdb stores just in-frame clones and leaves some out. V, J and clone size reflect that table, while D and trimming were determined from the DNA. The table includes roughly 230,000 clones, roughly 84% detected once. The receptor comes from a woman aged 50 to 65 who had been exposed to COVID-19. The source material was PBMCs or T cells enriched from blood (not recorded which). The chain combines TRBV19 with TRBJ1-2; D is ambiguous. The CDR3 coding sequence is TGTGCCAGTAGTCTCGGAGGGAACTATGGCTACACCTTC. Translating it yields CASSLGGNYGYTF.